The sequence of this TCR beta chain was determined in a study of blood T cells in healthy people across ages. The study's findings and limits: Diversity estimates from one million T cells were considered underestimates. A greater number of naive CD4+ cells and higher diversity distinguished long-lived donors from aged donors.

Roughly 10 milliliters of peripheral blood were drawn from each donor. A second PCR, run for roughly 7 to 11 cycles, used a sample-barcoded 5' primer plus a J-beta primer mix. Any given sample supplied a minimum of 2.5 million CDR3-containing paired-end reads. Via MiXCR, TCRdb re-called the 5' RACE reads, giving one row per CDR3 protein. There are roughly 800,000 distinct CDR3 sequences in the sample; 58% occur only once, and roughly 22% lies in the top ten. Between the trimmed V and J ends, which lost 1 base and 11 bases, there was a span of 17 bases. The germline V gene has CDR1 LGHNA and CDR2 YSLEER. The length of the CDR3 is 14 residues. A word on this clonotype: What it recognizes is unknown.

The clonotype originates from a man aged 30 to 39 in good health. The source material was blood. The chain joins TRBV4-3 to TRBJ2-5; a possible D gene is TRBD2 (6 bases). CDR3 protein: CASSQGDFNNEQYF. The CDR3 DNA reads as TGCGCCAGCAGCCAAGGGGACTTCAACAATGAGCAGTACTTC.